The clone carrying this T cell receptor beta chain was observed a single time. The data were taken from a study of OX40 agonist ivuxolimab in advanced cancers. Background on the study: Hepatocellular carcinoma, melanoma, renal cell or head and neck cancer affected the dose-escalation patients.

Produced via immunoSEQ multiplex PCR; TCRdb's table is partial and in-frame only. The data contain 70,000 to 75,000 clones, 85% to 90% of them singletons. Germline V gives CDR1 SGHRS, CDR2 YFSETQ. V was pared by 5 bases and J by 4 bases, with 7 bases of the junction left unmatched. This CDR3 contains 15 residues. This TCR derives from an adult with an advanced solid tumor such as melanoma, head and neck, liver or kidney cancer. This chain uses TRBV5-1 with TRBJ1-5, with 9 bases identical to TRBD1. Source: CD4+ or CD8+ T cells sorted from blood, taken in a trial of the OX40 agonist ivuxolimab. Here the CDR3 reads CASSPGQGRNQPQHF. The CDR3 coding sequence is TGCGCCAGCAGTCCCGGACAGGGGAGAAATCAGCCCCAGCATTTT.